The rows below give T cell receptor beta chains drawn from one sample of a study of T cell repertoires in cytomegalovirus infection. No antigen has been identified for these receptors. TCRdb reprocessed the reads with MiXCR, giving one entry per CDR3 protein. The profile shows tens of thousands of distinct CDR3 sequences, around a fifth of them singletons. The sample here was CD8+ T cells from cultured PBMCs, taken from culture after CMV antigen stimulation. All receptors derive from a human donor in good health (CMV status not recorded). Some clones in this sample may be carry-over from other donors' samples. CDR3s include the opening cysteine and the closing phenylalanine or tryptophan. A D gene is named only where the DNA matches it firmly. Where a row states a size, it is once, few, many or the class of an expanded clone; other rows omit it.

TRBD2,TRBV7-6,TRBJ2-1,-,CASSLGLAGNEQFF
-,TRBV7-2,TRBJ1-6,many,CASSLAEGSYNSPLHF
-,TRBV27,TRBJ2-5,-,CASSSGGFEETQYF
-,TRBV7-2,TRBJ2-7,few,CASSSMIFEQYF
-,TRBV20-1,TRBJ2-1,-,CSARGAPLANEQFF
TRBD1,TRBV7-9,TRBJ1-2,-,CASSIRDREINYGYTF
TRBD1,TRBV6-2/TRBV6-3,TRBJ2-3,-,CASRRTGGPDTQYF
TRBD1,TRBV12-3/TRBV12-4,TRBJ1-2,few,CASSLDRGFFGYTF
-,TRBV7-9,TRBJ2-1,-,CASSPHSGESYNEQFF
-,TRBV7-1,TRBJ2-5,-,CASSRDFRETQYF
TRBD2,TRBV20-1,TRBJ2-7,-,CSARDPGLAGGLKFEQYF
TRBD2,TRBV12-3/TRBV12-4,TRBJ2-5,few,CASRRLAGTQETQYF
TRBD1,TRBV7-2,TRBJ2-1,-,CASSQRTGEGQFF
-,TRBV11-2,TRBJ1-2,-,CASSPRTASYGYTF
TRBD1,TRBV27,TRBJ1-4,-,CASSPGTGPSSNEKLFF
-,TRBV10-3,TRBJ2-7,few,CAISEKQGDNEQYF
-,TRBV27,TRBJ1-5,few,CASSPGVNNQPQHF
-,TRBV5-1,TRBJ2-6,few,CASSYRTVGANVLTF
-,TRBV7-9,TRBJ2-3,few,CASSFPDTQYF
-,TRBV6-1,TRBJ2-1,-,CASSPSWSEQFF
-,TRBV2,TRBJ2-7,-,CASSENHGNEQYF
-,TRBV20-1,TRBJ1-4,once,CSARVGHPPPTNEKLFF
TRBD1,TRBV7-9,TRBJ2-1,few,CASSSRDRPYDNEQFF
-,TRBV4-3,TRBJ2-7,-,CASSQAPSYEQYF
TRBD2,TRBV6-4,TRBJ2-3,few,CASSKNSGGAPDTQYF
-,TRBV11-3,TRBJ2-5,-,CASSPEGDQETQYF
-,TRBV5-4,TRBJ2-7,many,CASSLPGRAYEQYF
TRBD2,TRBV9,TRBJ2-7,-,CASSPGGGRYEQYF
-,TRBV10-3,TRBJ1-2,-,CAITGTGGYGYTF
TRBD2,TRBV7-2,TRBJ2-5,few,CASSSKAGRVKETQYF
-,TRBV27,TRBJ2-3,-,CASSLGVLDTQYF
TRBD2,TRBV27,TRBJ2-4,-,CASSSIAGLNIQYF
-,TRBV27,TRBJ2-7,-,CARGVRYEQYF
-,TRBV7-7,TRBJ2-7,few,CASSPGVSYEQYF
-,TRBV12-3/TRBV12-4,TRBJ1-5,few,CASSSPRFNSNQPQHF
TRBD2,TRBV7-9,TRBJ2-5,-,CASSGGAGGFETQYF
-,TRBV20-1,TRBJ2-7,few,CSASYADTYEQYF
-,TRBV12-3/TRBV12-4,TRBJ2-3,-,CASSGLWAQGDTQYF
-,TRBV7-2,TRBJ2-7,few,CASSLLEYEQYF
-,TRBV20-1,TRBJ2-7,few,CSALGTDTPYEQYF
-,TRBV7-7,TRBJ2-7,many,CASSPRFGYSYEQYF
-,TRBV7-9,TRBJ1-1,many,CASSLVGGAFF
-,TRBV7-9,TRBJ2-1,few,CASRPDGNEQFF
-,TRBV11-2,TRBJ1-2,many,CASRGGAEGYTF
-,TRBV20-1,TRBJ2-7,few,CSASAGYEQYF
TRBD1,TRBV27,TRBJ2-1,many,CASSQQGSSYNEQFF
-,TRBV7-2,TRBJ2-5,-,CASSSPSLPGGIETQYF
TRBD2,TRBV27,TRBJ2-3,-,CASSLSSGGGDTQYF
-,TRBV12-3/TRBV12-4,TRBJ2-3,-,CASSFVLDTQYF
-,TRBV11-2,TRBJ2-1,few,CASSFRLGSYNEQFF
TRBD2,TRBV6-8,TRBJ2-3,-,CASSILAGSTDTQYF
TRBD2,TRBV3-1,TRBJ2-7,many,CASSHRAGATTGDEQYF
-,TRBV7-2,TRBJ1-2,few,CASSLKGVRVYGYTF
-,TRBV12-3/TRBV12-4,TRBJ1-3,few,CASSFSRPGQGNTIYF